Below, 21 T cell receptor beta chains from the same sample are listed, as sequenced in a study of blood T cell repertoires in COVID-19. The repertoire was sequenced with immunoSEQ multiplex PCR; TCRdb's copy has only in-frame clones and lacks some. The data show approximately 250,000 clones, around 90% seen once. Input material: PBMCs or T cells enriched from blood (not recorded which). Receptors were obtained from a woman in her thirties with acute COVID-19.

The chain recombines TRBV9 with TRBJ2-7; 10 bases are shared with TRBD2. The V segment lost 3 bases and the J segment 3 bases; nucleotides outside the gene matches: 3. CDR1 and CDR2 (germline): SGDLS, YYNGEE. The CDR3 is made up of 14 amino acids. The CDR3 bases are TGTGCCAGCAGCGCAAGACTAGCGGGCTACGAGCAGTACTTC. Protein product: CASSARLAGYEQYF.

CDR3 sequence (DNA): TGTGCCAGCAGTTTAGTATCCGGAAACACCATATATTTT. Translating it yields CASSLVSGNTIYF. The rearrangement uses TRBV12-3 or TRBV12-4 and TRBJ1-3; D gene uncertain. This CDR3 comprises 13 residues. Trimming removed 1 base at V and 4 bases at J, with 5 bases between.

The V gene is TRBV7-2, the J gene TRBJ1-1; tentatively, D is TRBD1 (6 bases). The CDR3 has 13 amino acids. Germline V CDR1 and CDR2: SGHTA, FQGNSA. The germline V and J ends were trimmed by 6 bases and 3 bases, with 11 bases remaining between them. The CDR3: CASRRQEDTEAFF. CDR3 DNA sequence: TGTGCCAGCAGGCGACAGGAGGACACTGAAGCTTTCTTT.

The chain uses TRBV5-6 and TRBJ2-1, with 10 bases identical to TRBD2. The CDR3 length is 15 residues. The ends lost 0 bases at V and 7 bases at J; junction bases unmatched: 4. Germline V gene data show CDR1 as SGHDT and CDR2 as YYEEEE. CDR3: CASSLELAGVNEQFF. The DNA for the CDR3 is TGTGCCAGCAGCTTGGAGCTAGCGGGAGTGAATGAGCAGTTCTTC. The full variable domain, its missing parts supplied by reference TRBV5-6 and TRBJ2-1, is DAGVTQSPTHLIKTRGQQVTLRCSPKSGHDTVSWYQQALGQGPQFIFQYYEEEERQRGNFPDRFSGHQFPNYSSELNVNALLLGDSALYLCASSLELAGVNEQFFGPGTRLTVL.

The chain combines TRBV14 with TRBJ2-4; D might be TRBD2 (5 bases). V was cut by 4 bases and J by 2 bases, with 12 bases left in between. The CDR3 length is 15 residues. From germline, CDR1 is SGHDN and CDR2 FVKESK. The CDR3 bases are TGTGCCAGCAGCCGTGCCGGGGAGTCCAAAAACATTCAGTACTTC. Its protein is CASSRAGESKNIQYF.

The rearrangement links TRBV6-6 to TRBJ2-3; 9 bases fit TRBD2. The J segment lost 2 bases and the V segment lost 6 bases, leaving 18 bases of the junction unmatched. The CDR3 is made up of 19 amino acids. Germline CDR1 is MNHNY and CDR2 is SVGAGI (reference sequence). CDR3 nucleotide sequence: TGTGCCAGCAGCTTCGGGACAACTCTTAGCGGGAGCCTCACAGATACGCAGTATTTT. Its translation is CASSFGTTLSGSLTDTQYF.

Only one count was recorded for this clone. The chain combines TRBV7-9 with TRBJ2-7; D gene uncertain. The CDR3 spans 16 residues. The V gene lost 1 base and the J gene lost 0 bases, with 13 bases spanning the gap. Germline assignment: CDR1 SEHNR and CDR2 FQNEAQ (reference sequence). CDR3 amino acids: CASSLVPEHNSYEQYF. The CDR3 DNA follows: TGTGCCAGCAGCTTAGTGCCTGAACATAACTCCTACGAGCAGTACTTC. Together with reference TRBV7-9 and TRBJ2-7, the CDR3 gives the full variable domain: DTGVSQNPRHKITKRGQNVTFRCDPISEHNRLYWYRQTLGQGPEFLTYFQNEAQLEKSRLLSDRFSAERPKGSFSTLEIQRTEQGDSAMYLCASSLVPEHNSYEQYFGPGTRLTVT.

V gene TRBV6-4 combines with J gene TRBJ2-2, with 9 nucleotides matching TRBD2. After removal of 7 bases from V and 6 bases from J, the junction contained 9 bases not matched to a gene. This CDR3 contains 15 residues. The germline CDR1 and CDR2 sequences are MRHNA and SNTAGT. CDR3 residues: CASTVLAGVSGELFF. The CDR3 coding sequence is TGTGCCAGCACCGTCTTAGCGGGAGTTTCCGGGGAGCTGTTTTTT.

V usage is TRBV7-8 and J usage is TRBJ1-5; TRBD1 matches 7 bases. The germline V gene encodes CDR1 SGHVS and CDR2 FQNEAQ. This CDR3 is built from 17 residues. J was trimmed by 2 bases and V by 5 bases; bases with no gene match: 12. The DNA of the CDR3 is TGTGCCAGCAGCCCGTGGACAGGAGCTATTGGCAATCAGCCCCAGCATTTT. Its protein is CASSPWTGAIGNQPQHF.

V gene TRBV15 combines with J gene TRBJ1-1; TRBD1 matches 7 bases. J lost 4 bases, V lost 0 bases, and 14 bases had no gene match. The CDR3 covers 18 residues. Germline V gene data show CDR1 as LNHNV and CDR2 as YYDKDF (reference sequence). The CDR3 bases are TGTGCCACCAGCAGAGATCGGATAGGGGGCTTGACGGGCACTGAAGCTTTCTTT. It codes for CATSRDRIGGLTGTEAFF.

The chain carries TRBV7-8 and TRBJ2-1, with 7 positions matching TRBD2. The CDR3 covers 17 residues. V dropped 1 base and J dropped 4; count of bases not matched to a gene: 10. The V gene's germline CDR1 is SGHVS and CDR2 FQNEAQ. The CDR3 nucleotides are TGTGCCAGCAGCTTAGGCTCTGCGGGAGAGGGTTACAATGAGCAGTTCTTC. Its translation: CASSLGSAGEGYNEQFF.

The chain combines TRBV7-9 with TRBJ1-2; possible D gene TRBD1, 6 bases. The CDR3 consists of 15 residues. V dropped 1 base and J dropped 2 bases, with 11 bases sitting between them. The germline V gene has CDR1 SEHNR and CDR2 FQNEAQ (reference sequence). CDR3 coding DNA: TGTGCCAGCAGCTTAGGGGCAGGGACAAACTATGGCTACACCTTC. The encoded protein is CASSLGAGTNYGYTF.

This chain connects TRBV18 to TRBJ2-1; 9 bases line up with TRBD2. Germline V lookup: CDR1 KGHSH, CDR2 LQKENI. Trimming removed 1 base from V and 3 bases from J; junction bases left unmatched: 4. This CDR3 is built from 16 residues. In DNA, the CDR3 is TGTGCCAGCTCACCACGGTTAGCGGGAGACTACAATGAGCAGTTCTTC. This codes for CASSPRLAGDYNEQFF.

The chain links TRBV7-6 to TRBJ2-7, with 9 bases aligning to TRBD1. The CDR3 runs to 12 residues. With 5 bases clipped from V and 7 bases from J, the junction kept 3 bases outside the gene matches. Germline CDR1 is SGHVS and CDR2 is FNYEAQ. The CDR3 is CASSPGTGEQYF. The CDR3 coding sequence is TGTGCCAGCAGCCCAGGGACAGGGGAGCAGTACTTC.

The chain employs TRBV14 and TRBJ1-2, with a tentative D call TRBD1 (6 bases). V lost 5 bases and J 7 bases, leaving 14 bases between the germline ends. This CDR3 spans 13 amino acids. CDR1 SGHDN and CDR2 FVKESK come from the germline V gene. The CDR3 sequence: CASSKAGESGYTF. The CDR3 bases are TGTGCCAGCAGCAAAGCAGGGGAGAGTGGCTACACCTTC.

The chain links TRBV18 to TRBJ1-1; 9 bases are a match to TRBD1. Unmatched junction bases numbered 7, after V lost 3 bases and J lost 5 bases. The CDR3 runs to 15 residues. Germline CDR1 is KGHSH and CDR2 is LQKENI. The CDR3 here is CASSPNTGGATEAFF. CDR3 coding DNA: TGTGCCAGCTCACCTAATACAGGGGGCGCGACTGAAGCTTTCTTT.

This clone was seen just once. The V call is TRBV27, the J call TRBJ2-7; 7 bases agree with TRBD2. The CDR3 runs 14 residues. The germline gives CDR1 MNHEY, CDR2 SMNVEV (reference sequence). V shed 5 bases and J 6 bases; nucleotides not matched to a gene: 10. CDR3 in amino acids: CASSPYGGVSEQYF. Here the CDR3 DNA reads TGTGCCAGCAGTCCATATGGGGGGGTTTCCGAGCAGTACTTC.

The chain carries TRBV10-3 and TRBJ2-1; TRBD1 matches 7 bases. CDR1 ENHRY and CDR2 SYGVKD come from the germline V gene. The CDR3 sequence is 15 residues long. V dropped 0 bases and J dropped 6; count of bases not matched to a gene: 5. The CDR3 loop is CAISESSTGRNEQFF. CDR3 nucleotide sequence: TGTGCCATCAGTGAGTCATCGACAGGGCGCAATGAGCAGTTCTTC.

This rearrangement joins TRBV7-6 to TRBJ2-3, with 8 bases matching TRBD2. This CDR3 has 20 amino acids. Trimming took 1 base from V and 2 from J; bases not matched to a gene: 17. CDR1 and CDR2 (germline): SGHVS, FNYEAQ. The CDR3 here is CASSLVAGEVLADNTDTQYF. CDR3 DNA sequence: TGTGCCAGCAGCTTAGTAGCAGGGGAAGTACTAGCGGATAACACAGATACGCAGTATTTT.

The chain combines TRBV30 with TRBJ1-3, with D uncertain. This CDR3 region has 14 residues. The ends were cut back, 2 bases at V and 7 bases at J, with 15 bases in the middle. Germline lookup yields CDR1 GTSNPN and CDR2 SVGIG (reference sequence). The CDR3 sequence: CAWSPGGSGNTIYF. CDR3 nucleotide sequence: TGTGCCTGGAGTCCCGGCGGCTCGGGGAACACCATATATTTT.

This clone was found once. Other nucleotide sequences in the sample specify the same CDR3. V gene TRBV11-3 combines with J gene TRBJ2-7, with D perhaps matching TRBD2 (6 bases). CDR1 and CDR2 (germline): SGHNT, YENEEA. The CDR3 has 14 residues. V was pared by 5 bases and J by 1 base, with 12 bases between. Here the CDR3 DNA reads TGTGCCAGCAGCCCACGGGACTCATCCTACGAGCAGTACTTC. Translation: CASSPRDSSYEQYF.